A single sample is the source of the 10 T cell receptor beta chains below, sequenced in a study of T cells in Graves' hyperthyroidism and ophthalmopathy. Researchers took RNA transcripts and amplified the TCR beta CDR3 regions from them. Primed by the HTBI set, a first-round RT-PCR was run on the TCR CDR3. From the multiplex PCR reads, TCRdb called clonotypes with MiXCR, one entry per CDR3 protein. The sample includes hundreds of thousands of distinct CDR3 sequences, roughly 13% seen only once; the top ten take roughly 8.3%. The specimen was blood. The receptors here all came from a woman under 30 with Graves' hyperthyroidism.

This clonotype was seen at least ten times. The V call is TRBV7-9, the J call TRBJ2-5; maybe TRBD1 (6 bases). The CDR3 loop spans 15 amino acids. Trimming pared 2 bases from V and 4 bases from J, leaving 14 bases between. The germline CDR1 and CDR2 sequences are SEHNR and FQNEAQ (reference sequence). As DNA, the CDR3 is TGTGCCAGCAGCTTATTTGGCAGGGGACCAGAGACCCAGTACTTC. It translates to CASSLFGRGPETQYF.

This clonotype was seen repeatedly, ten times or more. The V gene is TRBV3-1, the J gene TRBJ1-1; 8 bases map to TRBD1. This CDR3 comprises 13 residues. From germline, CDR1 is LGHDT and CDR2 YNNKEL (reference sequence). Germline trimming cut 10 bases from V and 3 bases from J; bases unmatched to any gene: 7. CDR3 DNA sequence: TGTGCCACTGCGGACAGGGCCGACACTGAAGCTTTCTTT. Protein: CATADRADTEAFF.

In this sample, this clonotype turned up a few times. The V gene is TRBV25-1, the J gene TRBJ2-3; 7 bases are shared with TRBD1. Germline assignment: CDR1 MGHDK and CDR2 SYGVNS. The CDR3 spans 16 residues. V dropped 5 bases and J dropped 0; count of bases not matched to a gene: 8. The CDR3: CASSIHATGSTDTQYF. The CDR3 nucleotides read TGTGCCAGCAGTATCCATGCGACAGGGAGCACAGATACGCAGTATTTT.

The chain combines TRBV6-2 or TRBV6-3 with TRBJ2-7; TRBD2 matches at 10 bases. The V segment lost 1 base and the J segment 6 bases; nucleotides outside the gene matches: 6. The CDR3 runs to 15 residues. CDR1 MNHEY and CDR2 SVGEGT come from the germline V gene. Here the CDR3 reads CASSYWLAGALEQYF. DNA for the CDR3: TGTGCCAGCAGTTACTGGCTAGCGGGGGCCCTCGAGCAGTACTTC.

The CDR3 DNA reads as TGTGCCAGCAGTGGAGCGGGGGGGACCAGGGGGGAGACCCAGTACTTC. Its translation is CASSGAGGTRGETQYF. The chain couples TRBV6-1 to TRBJ2-5; 10 bases match TRBD2. The CDR3 totals 16 residues. Unmatched junction bases numbered 10, after V lost 4 bases and J lost 5 bases. Germline CDR1 reads MNHNS; CDR2 reads SASEGT.

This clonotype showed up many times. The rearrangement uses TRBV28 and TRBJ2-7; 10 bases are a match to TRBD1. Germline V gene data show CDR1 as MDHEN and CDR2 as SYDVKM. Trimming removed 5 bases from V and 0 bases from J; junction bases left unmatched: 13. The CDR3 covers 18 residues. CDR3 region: CASSTATLWTGGSYEQYF. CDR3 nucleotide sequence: TGTGCCAGCAGTACTGCCACTCTTTGGACAGGGGGCTCCTACGAGCAGTACTTC.

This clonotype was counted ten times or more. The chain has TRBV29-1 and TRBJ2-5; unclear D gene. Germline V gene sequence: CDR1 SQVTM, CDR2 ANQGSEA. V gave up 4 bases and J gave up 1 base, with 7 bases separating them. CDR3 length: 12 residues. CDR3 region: CSVGQLQETQYF. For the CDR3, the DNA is TGCAGCGTTGGGCAGCTCCAAGAGACCCAGTACTTC.

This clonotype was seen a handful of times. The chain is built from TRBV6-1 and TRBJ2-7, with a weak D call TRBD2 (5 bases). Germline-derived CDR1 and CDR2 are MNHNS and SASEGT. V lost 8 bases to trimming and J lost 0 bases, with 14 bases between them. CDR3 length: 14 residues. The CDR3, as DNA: TGTGCCAGCCGCCGCCCCGGGGACTCCTACGAGCAGTACTTC. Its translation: CASRRPGDSYEQYF.

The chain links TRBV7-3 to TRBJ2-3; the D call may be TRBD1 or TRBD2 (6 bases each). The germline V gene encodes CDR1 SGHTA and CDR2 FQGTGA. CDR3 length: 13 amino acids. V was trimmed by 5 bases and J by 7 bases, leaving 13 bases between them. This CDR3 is CASSPKGGNTQYF. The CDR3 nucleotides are TGTGCCAGCAGCCCGAAAGGGGGGAATACGCAGTATTTT.

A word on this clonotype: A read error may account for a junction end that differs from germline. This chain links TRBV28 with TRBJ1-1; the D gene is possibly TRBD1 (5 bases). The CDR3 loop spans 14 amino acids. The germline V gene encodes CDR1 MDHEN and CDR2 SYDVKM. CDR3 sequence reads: CTSSFRVVGTEAFF. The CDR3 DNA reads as TGTACCAGCAGTTTTAGGGTCGTGGGGACCGAAGCTTTCTTT.